This T cell receptor beta chain was sequenced for a study of blood T cell repertoires in COVID-19. Study in general: COVID-19 samples collected from the United States, Italy and Spain covered acute and convalescent phases. The analysed material was cDNA or gDNA that came from T cells, B-cell-depleted T cells, or PBMCs.

This clone has more than one count but fewer than ten. As originally analysed: The assay estimated nucleated cells by amplifying reference gene primers. Produced via immunoSEQ multiplex PCR; TCRdb's table is partial and in-frame only. V and J calls and clone size are given by that table; D and trimming were obtained from the DNA. The sample shows about 120,000 clones, around 85% of them seen only once. Losses at the gene ends were 6 bases for V and 5 bases for J; bases not matched to a gene: 7. The CDR3 length is 13 residues. Seattle enrolled patients during active infection and tracked them longitudinally.

This sequence originates from a woman aged 60 to 75 with COVID-19, enrolled during active disease. This rearrangement joins TRBV12-3 or TRBV12-4 to TRBJ2-7, with TRBD1 matching over 7 bases. The sequenced sample consisted of peripheral blood. Here the CDR3 reads CASSKSDRDEQYF. The CDR3 nucleotides read TGTGCCAGCAGCAAATCCGACAGGGACGAGCAGTACTTC.